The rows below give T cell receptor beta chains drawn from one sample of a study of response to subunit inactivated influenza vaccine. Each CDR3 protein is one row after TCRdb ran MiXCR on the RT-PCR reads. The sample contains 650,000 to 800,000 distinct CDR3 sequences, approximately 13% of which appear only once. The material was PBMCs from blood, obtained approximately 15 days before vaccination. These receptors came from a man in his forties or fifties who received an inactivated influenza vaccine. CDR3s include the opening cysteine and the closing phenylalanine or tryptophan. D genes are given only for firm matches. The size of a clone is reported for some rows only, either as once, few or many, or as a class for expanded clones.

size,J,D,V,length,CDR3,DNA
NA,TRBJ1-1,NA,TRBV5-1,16,CASSLGPPDMNTEAFF,TGCGCCAGCAGCTTGGGACCGCCAGACATGAACACTGAAGCTTTCTTT
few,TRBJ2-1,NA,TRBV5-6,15,CASGPWGVPINEQFF,TGTGCCAGCGGCCCCTGGGGGGTCCCTATCAATGAGCAGTTCTTC
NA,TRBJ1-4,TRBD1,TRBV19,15,CASSAPGQGNEKLFF,TGTGCCAGTAGTGCGCCGGGACAGGGGAATGAAAAACTGTTTTTT
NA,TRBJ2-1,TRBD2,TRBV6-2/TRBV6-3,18,CASSYSRSGKLALNEQFF,TGTGCCAGCAGTTACTCGAGGAGCGGGAAATTGGCCCTCAATGAGCAGTTCTTC
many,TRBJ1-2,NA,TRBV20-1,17,CSARDWINSSPESGYTF,TGCAGTGCTAGAGATTGGATAAACAGCTCCCCTGAGAGCGGCTACACCTTC
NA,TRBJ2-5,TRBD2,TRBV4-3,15,CASSRTRLAGETQYF,TGCGCCAGCAGCCGGACACGACTAGCGGGAGAGACCCAGTACTTC
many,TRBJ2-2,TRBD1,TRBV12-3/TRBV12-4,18,CASTHRGRTPSNTGELFF,TGTGCCAGCACTCACAGGGGGCGAACCCCCTCGAACACCGGGGAGCTGTTTTTT
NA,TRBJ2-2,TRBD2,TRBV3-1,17,CASSGGLAGGRTGELFF,TGTGCCAGCAGCGGAGGACTAGCGGGAGGACGTACCGGGGAGCTGTTTTTT
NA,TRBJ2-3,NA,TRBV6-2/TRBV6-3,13,CASNNQRFDTQYF,TGTGCCAGCAACAATCAAAGGTTCGATACGCAGTATTTT
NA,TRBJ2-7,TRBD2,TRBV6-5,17,CASSYSRAGGLSYEQYF,TGTGCCAGCAGTTACTCCCGAGCGGGAGGGCTAAGTTACGAGCAGTACTTC
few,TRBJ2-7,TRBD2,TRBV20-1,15,CSARDPGTRAGEQYF,TGCAGTGCTAGAGATCCCGGGACTAGGGCGGGGGAGCAGTACTTC
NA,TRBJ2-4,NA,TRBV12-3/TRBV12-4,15,CASSLRVLAKNIQYF,TGTGCCAGCAGTTTAAGGGTACTAGCCAAAAACATTCAGTACTTC
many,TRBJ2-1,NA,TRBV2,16,CASNQLSGSSYNEQFF,TGTGCCAGCAACCAACTTTCAGGGAGCTCCTACAATGAGCAGTTCTTC
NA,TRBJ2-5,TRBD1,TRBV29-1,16,CSVEGTRDSPQETQYF,TGCAGCGTTGAAGGGACCAGGGACAGCCCCCAAGAGACCCAGTACTTC
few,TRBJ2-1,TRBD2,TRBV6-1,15,CASSPSGGAGSEQFF,TGTGCCAGCAGCCCCAGCGGGGGGGCCGGAAGTGAGCAGTTCTTC
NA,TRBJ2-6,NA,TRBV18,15,CASSPPGTRANVLTF,TGTGCCAGCTCACCACCGGGCACCAGGGCCAACGTCCTGACTTTC
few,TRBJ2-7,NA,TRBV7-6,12,CASSLNQREQYF,TGTGCCAGCAGCTTAAACCAGCGGGAGCAGTACTTC
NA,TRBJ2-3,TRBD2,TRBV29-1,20,CSVVGLASGAQTYSTDTQYF,TGCAGCGTTGTGGGCCTGGCTAGCGGGGCCCAAACTTATAGCACAGATACGCAGTATTTT
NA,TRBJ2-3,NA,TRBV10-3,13,CAISPGGGDTQYF,TGTGCCATCAGCCCCGGAGGCGGCGATACGCAGTATTTT
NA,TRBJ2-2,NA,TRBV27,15,CASSPGSLGTGELFF,TGTGCCAGCAGTCCGGGCTCCCTGGGCACCGGGGAGCTGTTTTTT
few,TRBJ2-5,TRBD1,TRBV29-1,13,CSVKSGGQETQYF,TGCAGCGTTAAATCAGGGGGCCAAGAGACCCAGTACTTC
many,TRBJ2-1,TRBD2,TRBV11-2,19,CASSLDSSGGVSSYNEQFF,TGTGCCAGCAGCTTAGATTCTAGCGGGGGGGTTAGCTCCTACAATGAGCAGTTCTTC
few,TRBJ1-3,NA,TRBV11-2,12,CASSLMRDTIYF,TGTGCCAGCAGCTTAATGAGAGACACCATATATTTT
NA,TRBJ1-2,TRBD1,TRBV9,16,CASSVGTGGVFDGYTF,TGTGCCAGCAGCGTAGGGACAGGGGGCGTTTTCGATGGCTACACCTTC
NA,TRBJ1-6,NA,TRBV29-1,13,CSVDTGPGSPLHF,TGCAGCGTTGATACAGGGCCGGGTTCACCCCTCCACTTT
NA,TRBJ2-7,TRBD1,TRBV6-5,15,CASSSPGQGIYEQYF,TGTGCCAGCAGTTCCCCGGGACAGGGTATCTACGAGCAGTACTTC
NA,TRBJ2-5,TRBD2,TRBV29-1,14,CSARGGLARETQYF,TGCAGCGCCCGAGGGGGACTAGCGAGAGAGACCCAGTACTTC
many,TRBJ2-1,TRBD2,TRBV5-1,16,CASSRIPGLAYNEQFF,TGCGCCAGCAGTAGAATACCGGGACTAGCGTACAATGAGCAGTTCTTC
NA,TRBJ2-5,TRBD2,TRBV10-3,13,CAISGGGQETQYF,TGTGCCATCAGTGGGGGGGGACAAGAGACCCAGTACTTC
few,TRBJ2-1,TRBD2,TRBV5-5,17,CASSLRGSSGTYNEQFF,TGTGCCAGCAGCTTACGAGGATCTAGCGGGACCTACAATGAGCAGTTCTTC
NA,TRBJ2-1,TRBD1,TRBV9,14,CASSKGQVYNEQFF,TGTGCCAGCAGCAAGGGACAGGTTTACAATGAGCAGTTCTTC
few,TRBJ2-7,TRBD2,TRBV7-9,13,CASTREGVYEQYF,TGTGCCAGTACAAGGGAGGGAGTCTACGAGCAGTACTTC
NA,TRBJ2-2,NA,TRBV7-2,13,CASRRQDPGELFF,TGTGCCAGCAGGCGGCAGGACCCCGGGGAGCTGTTTTTT
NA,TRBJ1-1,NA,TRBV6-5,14,CASSYSVSNTEAFF,TGTGCCAGCAGTTACTCGGTTTCGAACACTGAAGCTTTCTTT
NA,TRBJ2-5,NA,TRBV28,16,CASSRPGKGDQETQYF,TGTGCCAGCAGTAGACCGGGGAAGGGGGACCAAGAGACCCAGTACTTC
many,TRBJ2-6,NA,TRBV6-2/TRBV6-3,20,CASSYYPPGWLVSGANVLTF,TGTGCCAGCAGTTACTACCCCCCAGGGTGGCTAGTCTCTGGGGCCAACGTCCTGACTTTC
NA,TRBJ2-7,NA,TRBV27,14,CASSGGFGSYEQYF,TGTGCCAGCAGTGGAGGGTTTGGCTCCTACGAGCAGTACTTC
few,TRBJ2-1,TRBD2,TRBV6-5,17,CASSYLGLAGGRAEQFF,TGTGCCAGCAGCTACCTGGGACTAGCGGGAGGGCGGGCTGAGCAGTTCTTC
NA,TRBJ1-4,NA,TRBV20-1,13,CSASDEESEKLFF,TGCAGTGCTAGTGACGAGGAAAGTGAAAAACTGTTTTTT
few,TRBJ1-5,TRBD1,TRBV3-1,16,CASSQGDRGGNQPQHF,TGTGCCAGCAGCCAAGGGGACAGGGGAGGCAATCAGCCCCAGCATTTT
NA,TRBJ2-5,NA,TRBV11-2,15,CASSLGRAGAKTQYF,TGTGCCAGCAGCTTAGGGAGAGCCGGGGCAAAGACCCAGTACTTC
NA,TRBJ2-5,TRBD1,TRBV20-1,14,CSATGQGAWETQYF,TGCAGTGCTACCGGACAGGGGGCATGGGAGACCCAGTACTTC
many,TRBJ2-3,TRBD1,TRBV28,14,CASSRQGFTDTQYF,TGTGCCAGCAGTCGACAGGGGTTTACAGATACGCAGTATTTT
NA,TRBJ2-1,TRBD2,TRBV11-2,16,CASRPLAGSSYNEQFF,TGTGCCAGCAGGCCACTAGCGGGTTCGTCCTACAATGAGCAGTTCTTC
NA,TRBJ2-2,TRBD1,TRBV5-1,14,CASFRGPGTGELFF,TGCGCCAGCTTCAGGGGGCCGGGCACCGGGGAGCTGTTTTTT
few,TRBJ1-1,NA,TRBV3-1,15,CASSQARTVNTEAFF,TGTGCCAGCAGCCAAGCCAGGACGGTGAACACTGAAGCTTTCTTT
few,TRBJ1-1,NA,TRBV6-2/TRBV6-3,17,CASSYEAGPQMNTEAFF,TGTGCCAGCAGTTACGAGGCAGGCCCTCAAATGAACACTGAAGCTTTCTTT
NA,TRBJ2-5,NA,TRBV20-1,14,CSAGTGTLQETQYF,TGCAGTGCTGGGACCGGGACACTCCAAGAGACCCAGTACTTC
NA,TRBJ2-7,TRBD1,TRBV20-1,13,CSARDRDRYEQYF,TGCAGTGCTAGAGATCGGGACAGATACGAGCAGTACTTC